These 22 T cell receptor beta chains were sequenced from one sample in a study of shared clonotypes between healthy human individuals. TCRdb keeps only in-frame clones here, not all; method: immunoSEQ multiplex PCR. This table has about 490,000 clones, approximately 82% appearing once. Sequenced sample: PBMCs. Receptors originate from a woman in her forties in good health. Some clones in this sample may be carry-over from other donors' samples.

The V call is TRBV9, the J call TRBJ2-1; a possible D gene is TRBD2 (6 bases). Trimming left V 0 bases short and J 3 bases short, with 16 bases between. CDR1 is SGDLS and CDR2 is YYNGEE in the germline V gene. This CDR3 region has 17 residues. The CDR3 bases are TGTGCCAGCAGCGTAGGAGGTGGAGGGACCTTCTACAATGAGCAGTTCTTC. It encodes CASSVGGGGTFYNEQFF. Based on the CDR3 plus reference TRBV9 and TRBJ2-1, the full variable domain is DSGVTQTPKHLITATGQRVTLRCSPRSGDLSVYWYQQSLDQGLQFLIQYYNGEERAKGNILERFSAQQFPDLHSELNLSSLELGDSALYFCASSVGGGGTFYNEQFFGPGTRLTVL.

V and J are TRBV28 and TRBJ1-4; D may be TRBD1 (5 bases). This CDR3 has 13 residues. The germline V gene encodes CDR1 MDHEN and CDR2 SYDVKM. V lost 3 bases to trimming and J lost 8 bases, with 10 bases between them. This chain's CDR3 is CASSFGGREKLFF. The CDR3, as DNA: TGTGCCAGCAGTTTCGGGGGTAGGGAAAAACTGTTTTTT. The variable domain in full, with the rest retrieved from reference TRBV28 and TRBJ1-4, is DVKVTQSSRYLVKRTGEKVFLECVQDMDHENMFWYRQDPGLGLRLIYFSYDVKMKEKGDIPEGYSVSREKKERFSLILESASTNQTSMYLCASSFGGREKLFFGSGTQLSVL.

The CDR3 region has the DNA TGCGCCAGCAGCTGGGCCCCGGGGAGGGACGAAAAACTGTTTTTT. This sequence encodes CASSWAPGRDEKLFF. V gene TRBV5-1 combines with J gene TRBJ1-4, with D possibly matching TRBD1 (5 bases). Germline values: CDR1 SGHRS, CDR2 YFSETQ. This CDR3 region has 15 residues. V lost 3 bases to trimming and J lost 8 bases, with 17 bases between them.

This clone was detected only once. The CDR3 loop is CATDKDNEQFF. DNA for the CDR3: TGTGCCACGGATAAGGACAATGAGCAGTTCTTC. The V call is TRBV28, the J call TRBJ2-1; no reliable D call. The CDR3 extends over 11 amino acids. Trimming took off 10 bases at V and 5 bases at J, with 9 bases between the two ends. Germline assignment: CDR1 MDHEN and CDR2 SYDVKM.

The rearrangement uses TRBV7-8 and TRBJ2-1; 10 bases are shared with TRBD2. Germline CDR1 reads SGHVS; CDR2 reads FQNEAQ. V shed 5 bases, J shed 7 bases, and the junction held 8 bases outside the gene matches. This CDR3 region has 15 residues. This CDR3 is CASSPSGGGWNEQFF. CDR3 DNA: TGTGCCAGCAGCCCGAGCGGGGGGGGGTGGAATGAGCAGTTCTTC.

This clone was detected a few times. This chain links TRBV28 with TRBJ1-2; D unclear. Trimming stripped 5 bases from V and 4 bases from J, with 14 bases between. The CDR3 has 14 amino acids. The germline gives CDR1 MDHEN, CDR2 SYDVKM. The CDR3 region is CASSLGTAGYGYTF. Here the CDR3 DNA reads TGTGCCAGCAGTCTCGGAACCGCGGGCTATGGCTACACCTTC.

This clone has a single count. The CDR3 DNA is TGTGCCAGCAGTGACCAATTAGCGGGAGATCTCAATGAGCAGTTCTTC. Protein sequence: CASSDQLAGDLNEQFF. The V and J genes are TRBV6-4 and TRBJ2-1; the match to TRBD2 covers 9 bases. V shed 2 bases and J 6 bases; nucleotides not matched to a gene: 8. The CDR3 sequence is 16 residues long. Germline values: CDR1 MRHNA, CDR2 SNTAGT.

V usage is TRBV27 and J usage is TRBJ1-5, with unresolved D. Germline CDR1 is MNHEY and CDR2 is SMNVEV (reference sequence). Trimming pared 3 bases from V and 6 bases from J, leaving 9 bases between. The CDR3 is 13 residues long. The CDR3 region has the DNA TGTGCCAGCAGTTTTTCTCTCGGTCAGCCCCAGCATTTT. Translated: CASSFSLGQPQHF.

The chain recombines TRBV4-1 with TRBJ2-4; TRBD2 matches 8 bases. CDR1 is MGHRA, CDR2 YSYEKL, per germline. With 5 bases clipped from V and 7 bases from J, the junction kept 13 bases outside the gene matches. This CDR3 comprises 16 residues. For the CDR3, the DNA is TGCGCCAGCAGCAGCCCGGCGGGAGGTCGTAGGAACATTCAGTACTTC. This gives the protein CASSSPAGGRRNIQYF.

The V call is TRBV19, the J call TRBJ1-5; 8 nucleotides match TRBD1. Germline CDR1 reads LNHDA; CDR2 reads SQIVND (reference sequence). Trimming took 4 bases from V and 7 from J; bases not matched to a gene: 6. This CDR3 contains 14 residues. Here the CDR3 DNA reads TGTGCCAGTAGTAGGGACAGGTCGTACCAGCCCCAGCATTTT. This sequence encodes CASSRDRSYQPQHF. Using reference TRBV19 and TRBJ1-5 for the parts outside the CDR3, the full variable domain is DGGITQSPKYLFRKEGQNVTLSCEQNLNHDAMYWYRQDPGQGLRLIYYSQIVNDFQKGDIAEGYSVSREKKESFPLTVTSAQKNPTAFYLCASSRDRSYQPQHFGDGTRLSIL.

The table lists this clone with a count of one. This chain uses TRBV5-1 with TRBJ2-7, with a tentative D call TRBD2 (6 bases). Germline V gene data show CDR1 as SGHRS and CDR2 as YFSETQ. The CDR3 contains 15 residues. The ends were cut back, 4 bases at V and 4 bases at J, with 18 bases in the middle. Here the CDR3 reads CASSPVGTAGYEQYF. The CDR3 DNA follows: TGCGCCAGCAGCCCGGTGGGGACTGCGGGTTACGAGCAGTACTTC. Full variable domain (outside the CDR3, taken from reference TRBV5-1 and TRBJ2-7): KAGVTQTPRYLIKTRGQQVTLSCSPISGHRSVSWYQQTPGQGLQFLFEYFSETQRNKGNFPGRFSGRQFSNSRSEMNVSTLELGDSALYLCASSPVGTAGYEQYFGPGTRLTVT.

J is TRBJ1-5 and V is TRBV7-9; 10 bases align to TRBD1. The CDR3 has 17 amino acids. Germline-derived CDR1 and CDR2 are SEHNR and FQNEAQ (reference sequence). With 2 bases clipped from V and 6 bases from J, the junction kept 10 bases outside the gene matches. The CDR3 coding sequence is TGTGCCAGCAGCTTATTCTACGGGACAGGGGTTGTTCAGCCCCAGCATTTT. It specifies CASSLFYGTGVVQPQHF.

This chain uses TRBV4-1 with TRBJ1-6; D call uncertain. V dropped 0 bases and J dropped 5 bases, with 11 bases sitting between them. Germline lookup yields CDR1 MGHRA and CDR2 YSYEKL. The CDR3 consists of 16 residues. CDR3 sequence: CASSQDETKDNSPLHF. The CDR3 DNA is TGCGCCAGCAGCCAAGACGAGACAAAAGATAATTCACCCCTCCACTTT.

The chain is built from TRBV30 and TRBJ1-5, with 7 bases fitting TRBD1. V shed 3 bases and J 3 bases; nucleotides not matched to a gene: 5. Germline CDR1 is GTSNPN and CDR2 is SVGIG (reference sequence). The CDR3 length is 14 residues. In DNA form, the CDR3 reads TGTGCCTGGAGGAGGACAGGAATCAATCAGCCCCAGCATTTT. Its protein product is CAWRRTGINQPQHF.

With respect to this clone: An end of the junction does not agree with germline; a read error may underlie this. This specimen includes other DNA sequences encoding the same CDR3. V gene TRBV11-2 combines with J gene TRBJ2-7, with 10 positions matching TRBD1. From germline, CDR1 is SGHAT and CDR2 FQNNGV. The CDR3 sequence is 15 residues long. CDR3 sequence: CASSSWTGGVYEQYF. CDR3 coding DNA: TGTGCCAGCAGCTCCTGGACAGGGGGTGTCTACGAACAGTACTTC.

V gene TRBV11-3 combines with J gene TRBJ2-5; possibly TRBD2 for D (5 bases). Trimming left V 5 bases short and J 0 bases short, with 19 bases between. CDR1 is SGHNT and CDR2 is YENEEA in the germline V gene. CDR3 size: 17 residues. This chain's CDR3 is CASSLVPPGTHQETQYF. Here the CDR3 DNA reads TGTGCCAGCAGCCTCGTCCCCCCGGGAACCCACCAAGAGACCCAGTACTTC.

The V call is TRBV5-6, the J call TRBJ2-1; TRBD2 aligns across 10 bases. With 4 bases clipped from V and 7 bases from J, the junction kept 11 bases outside the gene matches. The V gene's germline CDR1 is SGHDT and CDR2 YYEEEE. The CDR3 is 16 amino acids. The CDR3 coding sequence is TGTGCCAGCAGCCCCCCGCTAGCGGGAGTGTGGAATGAGCAGTTCTTC. The encoded protein is CASSPPLAGVWNEQFF.

This chain uses TRBV15 with TRBJ1-5; TRBD1 agrees at 7 bases. Germline assignment: CDR1 LNHNV and CDR2 YYDKDF (reference sequence). The CDR3 is 18 residues long. Trimming took 5 bases from V and 0 from J; bases not matched to a gene: 13. CDR3 bases: TGTGCCACCAGCGACTATTCCGGGACAGCATATAGCAATCAGCCCCAGCATTTT. This encodes CATSDYSGTAYSNQPQHF.

This rearrangement joins TRBV18 to TRBJ2-7; 7 nucleotides line up with TRBD2. This CDR3 comprises 14 residues. V shed 2 bases, J shed 2 bases, and the junction held 3 bases outside the gene matches. Germline loops: CDR1 KGHSH, CDR2 LQKENI. The CDR3 nucleotides read TGTGCCAGCTCACCAAGCGGGAACCCCTACGAGCAGTACTTC. Residues: CASSPSGNPYEQYF.

In this sample, this clone turned up once. The rearrangement links TRBV9 to TRBJ2-2, with 8 bases matching TRBD2. This CDR3 region has 17 residues. CDR1 is SGDLS and CDR2 is YYNGEE in the germline V gene. V was pared by 0 bases and J by 2 bases, with 6 bases of the junction left unmatched. In DNA form, the CDR3 reads TGTGCCAGCAGCGTAGGAGGTCTAGCGGGTAACACCGGGGAGCTGTTTTTT. It specifies CASSVGGLAGNTGELFF.

The chain combines TRBV4-1 with TRBJ1-3, with TRBD1 as a possible D gene (5 bases). Germline V lookup: CDR1 MGHRA, CDR2 YSYEKL. V was cut by 5 bases and J by 0 bases, with 20 bases left in between. This CDR3 spans 18 amino acids. The CDR3 loop reads CASSSGGVKSVSGNTIYF. CDR3 DNA sequence: TGCGCCAGCAGCTCAGGAGGGGTAAAGTCGGTCTCTGGAAACACCATATATTTT.

V gene TRBV30 combines with J gene TRBJ1-6; unclear D gene. CDR1 and CDR2 from the germline V gene are GTSNPN and SVGIG (reference sequence). The germline V and J ends were trimmed by 2 bases and 6 bases, with 17 bases remaining between them. The CDR3 is 16 residues long. CDR3 residues: CAWSPGSLPSNSPLHF. CDR3 sequence (DNA): TGTGCCTGGAGTCCTGGCAGTCTACCTAGTAATTCACCCCTCCACTTT.